This T cell receptor (beta chain) was recovered during a study of blood T cell repertoires in COVID-19. Produced via immunoSEQ multiplex PCR; TCRdb's table is partial and in-frame only. The sample shows under 120,000 clones, around 85% of them seen only once. The trim removed 3 bases at V and 4 bases at J, leaving 2 bases unmatched. Germline values: CDR1 ENHRY, CDR2 SYGVKD. CDR3 length equals 14 residues. The material sequenced was peripheral blood. The chain is built from TRBV10-3 and TRBJ2-3; 9 bases are a match to TRBD1. The TCR originated in a man between 65 and 79 years old with active or convalescent COVID-19. CDR3 nucleotide sequence: TGTGCCATCAGTGAACGGGACAGGGCAGATACGCAGTATTTT. It translates to CAISERDRADTQYF.